Below, 25 T cell receptor beta chains from the same sample are listed, as sequenced in a study of cytomegalovirus exposure and HLA in healthy donors (dated by TCRdb to the late 2010s). The library was generated by the immunoSEQ multiplex PCR assay. A mixture of 60 forward primers for TCR Vbeta segments and 13 reverse primers for TCR Jbeta segments was used in the multiplex PCR. TCRdb carries this immuneACCESS record with in-frame sequences only. Its versions omit some clonotypes, under half of them owing to an unresolved V gene in the studies checked, with the rest unexplained. This sample lists tens of thousands of clones; less than 80% were detected once. The ten largest clones represent over 10% of the sample. The specimen was PBMCs. The receptors stem from a middle-aged woman in good health and CMV-seropositive.

The chain recombines TRBV6-1 with TRBJ2-1; TRBD1 agrees at 9 bases. Germline trimming cut 8 bases from V and 8 bases from J; bases unmatched to any gene: 7. CDR3 length: 13 residues. Germline V gives CDR1 MNHNS, CDR2 SASEGT. The CDR3 DNA sequence: TGTGCCAGCCATCCCGGACAGGGGTATGAGCAGTTCTTC. It specifies CASHPGQGYEQFF.

The chain recombines TRBV19 with TRBJ1-1, with D unresolved. The CDR3 totals 16 residues. Germline assignment: CDR1 LNHDA and CDR2 SQIVND (reference sequence). Trimming took off 7 bases at V and 4 bases at J, with 22 bases between the two ends. Here the CDR3 DNA reads TGTGCCAGTATCGACGCAATAGCCCTCTCGAGCACTGAAGCTTTCTTT. Protein product: CASIDAIALSSTEAFF.

This clone ranks as medium-sized. The rearrangement links TRBV4-2 to TRBJ2-3, with D perhaps TRBD2 (5 bases). Germline V lookup: CDR1 LGHNA, CDR2 YNFKEQ. The CDR3 covers 16 residues. V was pared by 0 bases and J by 1 base, with 11 bases between. The CDR3 loop is CASSQDITGGTDTQYF. The DNA for the CDR3 is TGTGCCAGCAGCCAAGATATTACCGGGGGCACAGATACGCAGTATTTT.

The V call is TRBV30, the J call TRBJ1-1, with 7 bases matching TRBD1. The CDR3 is made up of 14 amino acids. In germline, CDR1 is GTSNPN, CDR2 SVGIG (reference sequence). The ends lost 2 bases at V and 5 bases at J; junction bases unmatched: 8. The CDR3 DNA follows: TGTGCCTGGAGTTGGGGGGCACAGGGGACTGAAGCTTTCTTT. Translated: CAWSWGAQGTEAFF.

The chain carries TRBV6-5 and TRBJ1-3; no definite D call. Germline V gene data show CDR1 as MNHEY and CDR2 as SVGAGI. Trimming removed 4 bases at V and 1 base at J, with 8 bases between. The CDR3 has 14 amino acids. The CDR3 is CASSLRASGNTIYF. The CDR3 coding sequence is TGTGCCAGCAGTTTGAGGGCTTCTGGAAACACCATATATTTT.

The DNA for the CDR3 is TGTGCCAGCAGTATAAAAAACACTGAAGCTTTCTTT. Amino acids: CASSIKNTEAFF. V is TRBV2 and J is TRBJ1-1, with D unclear. There are 12 residues in the CDR3. Germline CDR1 reads SNHLY; CDR2 reads FYNNEI. V was cut by 5 bases and J by 2 bases, with 6 bases left in between. The full variable domain, rest sourced from reference TRBV2 and TRBJ1-1, is EPEVTQTPSHQVTQMGQEVILRCVPISNHLYFYWYRQILGQKVEFLVSFYNNEISEKSEIFDDQFSVERPDGSNFTLKIRSTKLEDSAMYFCASSIKNTEAFFGQGTRLTVV.

This clone turned up a few times. The chain joins TRBV6-6 to TRBJ1-6, with D unclear. The CDR3 is made up of 13 amino acids. The germline CDR1 and CDR2 sequences are MNHNY and SVGAGI (reference sequence). V was pared by 8 bases and J by 10 bases, with 15 bases between. The CDR3: CASASRVESPLHF. The CDR3 bases are TGTGCCAGCGCTAGTCGTGTTGAATCACCCCTCCACTTT.

The chain joins TRBV5-4 to TRBJ2-5; TRBD1 matches at 7 bases. The CDR3 totals 14 residues. V lost 2 bases, J lost 4 bases, and 5 bases stayed unmatched. Germline V CDR1 and CDR2: SGHNT, YYREEE (reference sequence). CDR3: CASSFPTGRETQYF. In DNA, the CDR3 is TGTGCCAGCAGCTTCCCGACAGGGCGAGAGACCCAGTACTTC.

The rearrangement joins TRBV19 to TRBJ2-7; 9 nucleotides match TRBD1. This CDR3 spans 15 amino acids. Germline CDR1 and CDR2: LNHDA and SQIVND (reference sequence). Trimming took 5 bases from V and 4 from J; bases not matched to a gene: 9. The CDR3 spells CASSFQGQGIYEQYF. CDR3 in DNA: TGTGCCAGTAGTTTTCAGGGACAGGGTATTTACGAGCAGTACTTC.

The chain combines TRBV13 with TRBJ2-1; 11 positions agree with TRBD1. This CDR3 has 15 residues. J gave up 7 bases and V 6 bases, and 8 bases lay outside the gene matches. Germline assignment: CDR1 PRHDT and CDR2 FYEKMQ (reference sequence). CDR3 loop: CASRLDRGLGNEQFF. As DNA, the CDR3 is TGTGCCAGCAGATTGGACAGGGGGCTTGGGAATGAGCAGTTCTTC.

This chain joins TRBV18 and TRBJ2-7; 11 nucleotides agree with TRBD2. Unmatched junction bases numbered 4, after V lost 5 bases and J lost 1 base. The germline V gene has CDR1 KGHSH and CDR2 LQKENI. CDR3 length: 15 amino acids. The CDR3 nucleotides read TGTGCCAGCTCAACTAGCGGGGGCTCTTCCTACGAGCAGTACTTC. Residues: CASSTSGGSSYEQYF.

V is TRBV5-8 and J is TRBJ1-2; no definite D call. Trimming cost V 3 bases and J 4 bases, with 19 bases left between them. The CDR3 is 16 amino acids. Germline V gene data show CDR1 as SGHTS and CDR2 as YDEGEE. CDR3 DNA sequence: TGTGCCAGCAGCTCGGAAGGCGGAAGACCTTTCTATGGCTACACCTTC. Translated: CASSSEGGRPFYGYTF. Using reference TRBV5-8 and TRBJ1-2 for the parts outside the CDR3, the full variable domain is EAGVTQSPTHLIKTRGQQATLRCSPISGHTSVYWYQQALGLGLQFLLWYDEGEERNRGNFPPRFSGRQFPNYSSELNVNALELEDSALYLCASSSEGGRPFYGYTFGSGTRLTVV.

The chain employs TRBV5-1 and TRBJ2-7, with 16 bases fitting TRBD2. CDR3 length: 19 amino acids. Germline CDR1 reads SGHRS; CDR2 reads YFSETQ. J was trimmed by 1 base and V by 0 bases; bases with no gene match: 7. CDR3 amino acids: CASSLGAGTSGGASYEQYF. Written as DNA, the CDR3 is TGCGCCAGCAGCTTGGGGGCCGGGACTAGCGGGGGGGCGTCCTACGAGCAGTACTTC.

The chain combines TRBV6-5 with TRBJ1-2; tentatively, D is TRBD1 (6 bases). The ends were cut back, 6 bases at V and 7 bases at J, with 18 bases in the middle. This CDR3 comprises 14 residues. Germline V lookup: CDR1 MNHEY, CDR2 SVGAGI. CDR3 bases: TGTGCCAGCAGACCTACAGGGCGGGGGGGTGGCTACACCTTC. Translation gives CASRPTGRGGGYTF.

The chain is built from TRBV18 and TRBJ1-5; TRBD1 matches 12 bases. Looked up from germline, CDR1 is KGHSH and CDR2 is LQKENI. The V gene end was trimmed by 6 bases and the J gene end by 4 bases; junction bases not matched to a gene: 10. This CDR3 is 17 amino acids long. The CDR3 DNA reads TGTGCCAGCTCCTGGGGGACAGGGGGCGCGGGGAATCAGCCCCAGCATTTT. This gives the protein CASSWGTGGAGNQPQHF.

The chain combines TRBV2 with TRBJ2-2; the match to TRBD2 covers 8 bases. Germline CDR1 and CDR2: SNHLY and FYNNEI. The CDR3 extends over 14 amino acids. Losses at the gene ends were 8 bases for V and 5 bases for J; bases not matched to a gene: 7. CDR3 bases: TGTGCCAGCGGGGTTTCGGGGGGGACCGGGGAGCTGTTTTTT. Translation: CASGVSGGTGELFF.

This chain joins TRBV7-7 and TRBJ1-3; tentatively, D is TRBD1 (6 bases). CDR3 length: 15 residues. V was clipped by 0 bases and J by 8 bases, with 14 bases between them. In germline, CDR1 is SSHAT, CDR2 FNYEAQ (reference sequence). The CDR3 sequence: CASSLAGGPADTIYF. CDR3 DNA sequence: TGTGCCAGCAGCTTAGCAGGGGGTCCGGCGGACACCATATATTTT.

The gene calls are TRBV7-3 and TRBJ2-3, with D perhaps TRBD2 (5 bases). This CDR3 contains 14 residues. Trimming pared 5 bases from V and 3 bases from J, leaving 12 bases between. Germline CDR1 SGHTA, CDR2 FQGTGA. The chain's CDR3 is CASSPLTSTDTQYF. CDR3 coding DNA: TGTGCCAGCAGCCCTCTCACTAGTACAGATACGCAGTATTTT.

This clone has a handful of counts. The gene calls are TRBV7-2 and TRBJ2-7; D uncertain. CDR3 length: 12 residues. Per the germline V gene, CDR1 is SGHTA and CDR2 is FQGNSA. V lost 9 bases to trimming and J lost 0 bases, with 9 bases between them. CDR3 sequence (DNA): TGTGCCAGTGGAGAATCCTCCTACGAGCAGTACTTC. It specifies CASGESSYEQYF.

The gene calls are TRBV7-9 and TRBJ1-4, with D tentatively TRBD1 (6 bases). The CDR3 length is 16 residues. The V and J ends lost 5 bases and 0 bases respectively, with 13 bases between them. Germline V CDR1 and CDR2: SEHNR, FQNEAQ (reference sequence). Here the CDR3 DNA reads TGTGCCAGCAGCGTAGGGAGGACAGCAACTAATGAAAAACTGTTTTTT. Translating gives CASSVGRTATNEKLFF.

The chain recombines TRBV5-1 with TRBJ2-5; D not resolved. V was cut by 0 bases and J by 0 bases, with 12 bases left in between. The germline V gene encodes CDR1 SGHRS and CDR2 YFSETQ. The CDR3 sequence is 16 residues long. CDR3: CASSLEAGLNQETQYF. The CDR3 DNA follows: TGCGCCAGCAGCTTGGAGGCAGGTCTTAACCAAGAGACCCAGTACTTC.

This chain connects TRBV19 to TRBJ1-4; possible D gene TRBD1, 5 bases. CDR1 is LNHDA, CDR2 SQIVND, per germline (reference sequence). This CDR3 spans 16 amino acids. V lost 7 bases and J lost 7, with 22 bases in between. The CDR3 bases are TGTGCCAGTACCGAGGGTGGGGGGACCTCGGGTGAAAAACTGTTTTTT. Translated, it gives CASTEGGGTSGEKLFF.

The chain links TRBV18 to TRBJ2-1; no firm D call. The CDR3 extends over 15 amino acids. Germline-derived CDR1 and CDR2 are KGHSH and LQKENI. Trimming removed 8 bases at V and 5 bases at J, with 19 bases between. CDR3 residues: CASRIAVYPDNEQFF. In DNA, the CDR3 is TGTGCCAGCCGAATCGCGGTGTATCCCGACAATGAGCAGTTCTTC.

The genes are TRBV11-3 and TRBJ1-2; 7 positions match TRBD1. From germline, CDR1 is SGHNT and CDR2 YENEEA. Trimming removed 1 base from V and 4 bases from J; junction bases left unmatched: 3. CDR3 length: 14 amino acids. The CDR3 DNA reads as TGTGCCAGCAGCTTAGGCGGACAGGTCTATGGCTACACCTTC. This codes for CASSLGGQVYGYTF. The variable domain in full, completed from reference TRBV11-3 and TRBJ1-2, reads EAGVVQSPRYKIIEKKQPVAFWCNPISGHNTLYWYLQNLGQGPELLIRYENEEAVDDSQLPKDRFSAERLKGVDSTLKIQPAELGDSAVYLCASSLGGQVYGYTFGSGTRLTVV.

The gene calls are TRBV5-1 and TRBJ2-3, with D hard to call. CDR1 and CDR2 from the germline V gene are SGHRS and YFSETQ. Trimming shortened V by 0 bases and J by 2 bases, and 10 bases separated the two germline ends. The CDR3 runs 15 residues. The CDR3 DNA reads TGCGCCAGCAGCTTGGACTCACCCCCCACAGATACGCAGTATTTT. Translation: CASSLDSPPTDTQYF. The full variable domain, with the rest looked up from reference TRBV5-1 and TRBJ2-3, is KAGVTQTPRYLIKTRGQQVTLSCSPISGHRSVSWYQQTPGQGLQFLFEYFSETQRNKGNFPGRFSGRQFSNSRSEMNVSTLELGDSALYLCASSLDSPPTDTQYFGPGTRLTVL.